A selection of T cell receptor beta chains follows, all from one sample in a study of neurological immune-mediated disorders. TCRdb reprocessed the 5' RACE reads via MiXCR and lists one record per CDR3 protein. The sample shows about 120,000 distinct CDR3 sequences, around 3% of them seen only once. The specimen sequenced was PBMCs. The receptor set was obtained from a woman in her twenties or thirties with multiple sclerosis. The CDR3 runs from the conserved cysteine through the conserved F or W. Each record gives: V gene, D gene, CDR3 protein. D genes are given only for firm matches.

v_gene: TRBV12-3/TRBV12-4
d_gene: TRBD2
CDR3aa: CASRRGTSGRRDTGELFF

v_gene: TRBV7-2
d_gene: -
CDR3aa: CASLAREDGTDTQYF

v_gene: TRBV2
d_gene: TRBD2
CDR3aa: CARKTSGSGNEQFF

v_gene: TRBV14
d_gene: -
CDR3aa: CATSEANTGELFF

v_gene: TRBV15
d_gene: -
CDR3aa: CATSRLPNAYNEQFF

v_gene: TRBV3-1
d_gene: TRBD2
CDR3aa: CASSQDLGGGIYNEQFF

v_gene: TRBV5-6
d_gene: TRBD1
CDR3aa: CASSFSDRGITGELFF

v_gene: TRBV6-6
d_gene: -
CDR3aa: CASSQGAGANVLTF

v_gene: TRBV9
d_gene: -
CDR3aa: CASSVLVTNSPLHF

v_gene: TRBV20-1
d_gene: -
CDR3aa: CSAGPSGATGGYTF

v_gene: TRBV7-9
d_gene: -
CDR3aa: CSSSFIRSTEAFF

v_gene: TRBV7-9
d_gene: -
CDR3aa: CASSGATGARYNEQFF

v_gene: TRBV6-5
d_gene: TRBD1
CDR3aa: CASSRQGGGPQHF

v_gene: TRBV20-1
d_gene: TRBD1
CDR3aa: CSARPLGQGSEQYF